This section outlines one T cell receptor (beta chain) sequence together with its context. Its matching antigen is unknown. In TCRdb, the RT-PCR reads were re-called with MiXCR into one record per CDR3 protein. The sample records about 620,000 distinct CDR3 sequences, approximately 10% being singletons. The data originate from a study of response to subunit inactivated influenza vaccine. Overall study results and limits: Every seasonal influenza vaccination brings in few new T cells, the authors suggested.

The length of the CDR3 is 16 residues. Trimming removed 1 base from V and 4 bases from J; junction bases left unmatched: 4. CDR1 and CDR2 from the germline V gene are LNHNV and YYDKDF (reference sequence). The sample also formed part of further work on T cells expressing NK-cell markers. From that second work: Template switching by 5'RACE with UMIs generated the TCR beta cDNA. From sorted CD3+CD56+NKG2C+, CD3+CD56+NKG2C- and CD3+CD56-NKG2C+ T cells came the TCR beta repertoires. HCMV serostatus: most of the eight sequenced donors positive, one negative.

This material consisted of PBMCs from blood, taken on the day of vaccination. This TCR was recovered from a man aged 45 to 65 who received an inactivated influenza vaccine. J is TRBJ2-2 and V is TRBV15, with 9 bases fitting TRBD2. The CDR3 is CATSRVAGARTGELFF. The DNA of the CDR3 is TGTGCCACCAGCAGAGTAGCGGGGGCCCGCACCGGGGAGCTGTTTTTT.